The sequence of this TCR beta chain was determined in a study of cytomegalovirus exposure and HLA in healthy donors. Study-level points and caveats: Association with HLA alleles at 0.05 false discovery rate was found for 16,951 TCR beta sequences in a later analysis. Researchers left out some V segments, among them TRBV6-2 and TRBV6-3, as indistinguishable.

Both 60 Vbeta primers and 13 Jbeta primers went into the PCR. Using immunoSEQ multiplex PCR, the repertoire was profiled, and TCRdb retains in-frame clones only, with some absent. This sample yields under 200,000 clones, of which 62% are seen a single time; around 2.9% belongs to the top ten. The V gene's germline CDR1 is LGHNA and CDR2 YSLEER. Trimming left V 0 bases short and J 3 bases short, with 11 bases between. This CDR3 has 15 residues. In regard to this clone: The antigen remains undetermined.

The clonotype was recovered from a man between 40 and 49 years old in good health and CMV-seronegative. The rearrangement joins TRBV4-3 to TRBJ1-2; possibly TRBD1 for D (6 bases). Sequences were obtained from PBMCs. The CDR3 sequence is CASSQDMGAYYGYTF. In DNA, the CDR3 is TGCGCCAGCAGCCAAGATATGGGGGCATACTATGGCTACACCTTC.